This T cell receptor beta chain was sequenced during a study of CD8 T cells in Susac syndrome. For the study at large: Patients with Susac syndrome had blood drawn and were at that point therapy-naive, on corticosteroids, or on intravenous immunoglobulin alone.

J gave up 6 bases and V 10 bases, and 3 bases lay outside the gene matches. This CDR3 has 10 amino acids. Germline-derived CDR1 and CDR2 are ENHRY and SYGVKD. Study-wide points: The study's TCR sequencing and HLA analysis covered a relatively small number of individuals, and the study acknowledged this. Peak Susac CD8+ clonal expansion was seen in TEMRA cells and active patients.

It was with random hexamers that roughly 0.5 to 1 ug RNA was reverse transcribed. With immunoSEQ multiplex PCR, TCR beta CDR3 was amplified across 54 Vbeta and 13 Jbeta. TCRdb redid the calling of the immunoSEQ multiplex PCR reads with MiXCR, one entry per CDR3 protein. The sample has more than 70,000 distinct CDR3 sequences, approximately 93% seen once; the top ten hold roughly 0.5%. In regard to this clonotype: The antigen is not known.

This receptor was obtained from a human donor with Susac syndrome. J is TRBJ2-7 and V is TRBV10-3; 7 nucleotides line up with TRBD2. Sequenced: CD8+ T cells from PBMCs. The CDR3 here is CATGEGEQYF. The CDR3 DNA reads TGTGCCACGGGGGAGGGCGAGCAGTACTTC.